This T cell receptor beta chain was identified in a study of blood T cell repertoires in COVID-19. Looking at the study overall: Material from acute and convalescent COVID-19 was sourced from the United States, Italy and Spain.

Assay: immunoSEQ multiplex PCR; the TCRdb copy retains only in-frame clones and omits some. This table has more than 200,000 clones, more than 75% appearing once. In assigning cohorts, the study relied on participant-reported clinical history. Sample: PBMCs or T cells enriched from blood (not recorded which). This TCR was sampled from a man aged 25 to 40 in a cohort exposed to, infected with or recovered from COVID-19 (not recorded which).

CDR3 amino acids: CASSPGGFTNTEAFF. In DNA, the CDR3 is TGCGCCAGCAGCCCGGGAGGATTTACGAACACTGAAGCTTTCTTT. The chain recombines TRBV5-1 with TRBJ1-1; no definite D call. V gave up 4 bases and J gave up 1 base, with 14 bases separating them. The CDR3 is 15 amino acids. Germline CDR1 reads SGHRS; CDR2 reads YFSETQ.